This T cell receptor beta chain originates from a study of T cell responses to AZD1222 COVID-19 vaccine. Study overall: Second-dose groups at about 4 or about 12 weeks were pooled.

Comments on this clone: As yet, its antigen is unknown.

The CDR3 sequence is 13 residues long. Looked up from germline, CDR1 is SNHLY and CDR2 is FYNNEI. V was pared by 6 bases and J by 3 bases, with 3 bases of the junction left unmatched. General study points: The study reported that nearly half of spike-specific TCRs target unmutated variant regions. Most donors were white British and more were female, and clonal diversity was possibly underestimated.

Clones were read by immunoSEQ multiplex PCR, and TCRdb kept only the in-frame ones, dropping some. Among tens of thousands of clones listed, roughly 90% were seen once. V is TRBV2 and J is TRBJ2-7, with 9 bases identical to TRBD1. This specimen consisted of peripheral blood, obtained on day 0 of AZD1222 vaccination. The clonotype comes from an adult in good health. The CDR3 spells CASRSDRGYEQYF. DNA of the CDR3: TGTGCCAGCAGGTCGGACAGGGGCTACGAGCAGTACTTC.